This T cell receptor beta chain was captured in a study of cytomegalovirus exposure and HLA in healthy donors. Germline-derived CDR1 and CDR2 are SGHDT and YYEEEE. V lost 0 bases and J 5 bases, leaving 6 bases between the germline ends. The CDR3 sequence is 13 residues long. In the PCR, 60 Vbeta and 13 Jbeta primers were used. TCRdb keeps only in-frame clones here, not all; method: immunoSEQ multiplex PCR. The repertoire consists of about 140,000 clones, with approximately 80% occurring once and the leading ten covering approximately 15%. This clone was seen more than once but under ten times. The specimen was PBMCs. This sequence originates from a woman aged 40 to 55 in good health and CMV-seronegative. The chain is built from TRBV5-6 and TRBJ2-1; tentatively, D is TRBD2 (6 bases). The CDR3 DNA reads TGTGCCAGCAGCTTGGGGGGGGACAATGAGCAGTTCTTC. This translates into CASSLGGDNEQFF.